A single T cell receptor beta chain is shown here with its context. This entry comes from a study of blood T cell repertoires in COVID-19. In the study overall: Researchers got acute and convalescent COVID-19 samples from the United States, Italy and Spain.

V was cut by 5 bases and J by 11 bases, with 13 bases left in between. The germline gives CDR1 SNHLY, CDR2 FYNNEI. There are 12 residues in the CDR3. In the original workflow: Amplification of reference gene primers provided the estimated nucleated cell counts. Data came from immunoSEQ multiplex PCR; TCRdb stores just in-frame clones and leaves some out. V, J and clone size derive from that table, while D and trimming were established from the DNA sequence. Of more than 350,000 clones listed, approximately 90% are singletons. Contact with a PCR-confirmed or clinician-diagnosed COVID-19 case occurred within 2 weeks of entry.

This chain uses TRBV2 with TRBJ1-5, with D hard to call. Sequencing used PBMCs or T cells enriched from blood (not recorded which). The source is a woman younger than 35 who had been exposed to COVID-19. The CDR3 nucleotides are TGTGCCAGCAGTCCCCCTAACCAGGCCCAGCATTTT. Residues: CASSPPNQAQHF.